Listed below are T cell receptor beta chains from one sample, sequenced in a study of technical replicates of blood from a handful of donors. Data came from immunoSEQ multiplex PCR; TCRdb stores just in-frame clones and leaves some out. The repertoire holds about 63,000 clones, with around 84% as singletons. Sequencing was performed on PBMCs. The source is a human donor in good health. Some clones in this sample may be carry-over from other donors' samples. CDR3s include the opening cysteine and the closing phenylalanine or tryptophan. The D gene is left open where the match is weak. Some rows mark clone size as missing; the rest say once, few, many or name a class of expanded clone.

V,size,J,D,CDR3,DNA
TRBV7-3,NA,TRBJ1-3,NA,CASSLTGGQGTPLYF,TGTGCCAGCAGCTTAACTGGCGGTCAGGGCACACCTCTCTATTTT
TRBV10-3,NA,TRBJ2-7,TRBD2,CAISESGGDLFYEQYF,TGTGCCATCAGTGAGTCGGGGGGGGATTTGTTTTACGAGCAGTACTTC
TRBV19,NA,TRBJ1-1,TRBD1,CASTDRANPNTEAFF,TGTGCCAGCACCGACAGGGCTAACCCGAACACTGAAGCTTTCTTT
TRBV30,few,TRBJ1-5,TRBD1,CAWTPGQGNQPQHF,TGTGCCTGGACCCCGGGACAGGGGAATCAGCCCCAGCATTTT
TRBV4-3,NA,TRBJ1-4,NA,CASSQARWGGRAGEKLFF,TGCGCCAGCAGCCAAGCACGTTGGGGGGGGAGGGCCGGTGAAAAACTGTTTTTT
TRBV25-1,few,TRBJ1-1,NA,CASSAYTEAFF,TGTGCCAGCAGTGCATACACTGAAGCTTTCTTT
TRBV5-4,NA,TRBJ2-7,TRBD1,CASSVTGTYEQYF,TGTGCCAGCAGCGTGACAGGGACCTACGAGCAGTACTTC
TRBV28,NA,TRBJ1-2,TRBD1,CASSSGDRVNYGYTF,TGTGCCAGCAGTTCCGGGGACAGAGTGAACTATGGCTACACCTTC
TRBV6-7,NA,TRBJ2-7,NA,CASSYSLLGEQYF,TGTGCCAGCAGTTACTCCCTTCTCGGCGAGCAGTACTTC
TRBV11-2,NA,TRBJ1-2,NA,CASSWGRGYGYTF,TGTGCCAGCAGCTGGGGGAGGGGGTATGGCTACACCTTC
TRBV4-3,once,TRBJ1-2,TRBD1,CASSENRGLGYTF,TGCGCCAGCAGCGAGAACAGGGGGCTTGGCTACACCTTC
TRBV7-8,NA,TRBJ2-1,NA,CASSIRGREVVYNEQFF,TGTGCCAGCAGCATTAGGGGCAGGGAAGTAGTCTACAATGAGCAGTTCTTC
TRBV30,NA,TRBJ1-1,TRBD1,CAWSSQGGTEAFF,TGTGCCTGGAGCTCACAGGGGGGGACAGAAGCTTTCTTT
TRBV7-2,NA,TRBJ2-2,TRBD2,CASSLGLAGTGELFF,TGTGCCAGCAGCCTAGGACTAGCGGGAACCGGGGAGCTGTTTTTT
TRBV30,NA,TRBJ2-7,TRBD1,CAWGTGGAYEQYF,TGTGCCTGGGGGACAGGGGGCGCCTACGAGCAGTACTTC
TRBV7-9,NA,TRBJ2-5,NA,CASSPFGETQYF,TGTGCCAGCAGCCCCTTCGGGGAGACCCAGTACTTC
TRBV27,NA,TRBJ1-5,NA,CASSWTAYSNQPQHF,TGTGCCAGCAGTTGGACAGCTTATAGCAATCAGCCCCAGCATTTT
TRBV27,NA,TRBJ2-3,NA,CASGLDTQYF,TGTGCCAGCGGCCTAGATACGCAGTATTTT
TRBV7-2,NA,TRBJ2-7,NA,CASSSGTEGYEQYF,TGTGCCAGCAGTAGCGGGACAGAAGGCTACGAGCAGTACTTC
TRBV6-1,NA,TRBJ1-5,TRBD1,CASSEGRRQGIQPQHF,TGTGCCAGCAGTGAAGGTAGGAGACAGGGAATTCAGCCCCAGCATTTT
TRBV30,NA,TRBJ2-5,NA,CAWSVIFQETQYF,TGTGCCTGGAGTGTTATTTTTCAGGAGACCCAGTACTTC
TRBV30,NA,TRBJ2-7,NA,CAWSAGAYEQYF,TGTGCCTGGAGTGCCGGAGCATACGAGCAGTACTTC
TRBV18,NA,TRBJ1-1,NA,CASSIEESGGAFF,TGTGCCAGCTCAATCGAGGAGTCCGGGGGAGCTTTCTTT
TRBV7-2,NA,TRBJ1-1,NA,CASSYRVSNTEAFF,TGTGCCAGCAGCTACCGGGTCTCAAACACTGAAGCTTTCTTT
TRBV6-1,NA,TRBJ2-1,TRBD2,CASSVGTSGYNEQFF,TGTGCCAGCAGTGTCGGGACTAGCGGGTACAATGAGCAGTTCTTC
TRBV9,NA,TRBJ2-5,TRBD2,CASSQRSSGSQETQYF,TGTGCCAGCAGCCAGAGGTCTAGCGGCAGCCAAGAGACCCAGTACTTC
TRBV11-2,NA,TRBJ1-1,NA,CASTLMGGFIEAFF,TGTGCCAGCACCTTAATGGGGGGTTTTATTGAAGCTTTCTTT
TRBV6-1,once,TRBJ2-3,TRBD2,CASSEGLAGGNTQYF,TGTGCCAGCAGTGAGGGACTAGCGGGTGGAAATACGCAGTATTTT
TRBV7-2,NA,TRBJ1-2,NA,CASSSDSTGSVSF,TGTGCCAGCAGCTCCGATTCCACAGGGTCTGTCTCCTTC
TRBV27,NA,TRBJ2-6,NA,CASSNGTGILSGANVLTF,TGTGCCAGCAGTAACGGAACGGGGATACTCTCTGGGGCCAACGTCCTGACTTTC
TRBV6-6,NA,TRBJ2-2,TRBD1,CASRGQGEATGELFF,TGTGCCAGCAGGGGACAGGGGGAGGCCACCGGGGAGCTGTTTTTT
TRBV18,NA,TRBJ2-3,TRBD2,CAGASGVTDTQYF,TGTGCCGGCGCTAGCGGGGTCACAGATACGCAGTATTTT
TRBV4-2,NA,TRBJ2-1,TRBD2,CASSSSWEGSNEQFF,TGTGCCAGCAGCTCGTCGTGGGAGGGGTCCAATGAGCAGTTCTTC
TRBV4-3,NA,TRBJ2-1,TRBD2,CASSQGLAGVNEQFF,TGCGCCAGCAGCCAGGGCCTAGCGGGGGTTAATGAGCAGTTCTTC
TRBV19,few,TRBJ1-1,TRBD1,CASSILQGWNTEAFF,TGTGCCAGTAGTATTTTACAGGGGTGGAACACTGAAGCTTTCTTT
TRBV2,NA,TRBJ2-5,TRBD2,CASRETSGVSGETQYF,TGTGCCAGCAGGGAGACTAGCGGGGTCTCAGGAGAGACCCAGTACTTC
TRBV7-2,NA,TRBJ2-5,TRBD2,CASSLRVSGRQETQYF,TGTGCCAGCAGCTTAAGGGTTAGCGGGAGGCAAGAGACCCAGTACTTC
TRBV18,NA,TRBJ2-7,TRBD1,CASSGSGGTSYEQYF,TGTGCCAGCTCAGGCTCAGGGGGCACATCCTACGAGCAGTACTTC
TRBV7-9,NA,TRBJ2-7,NA,CASSSTGSYEQYF,TGTGCCAGCAGCTCAACAGGCTCCTACGAGCAGTACTTC
TRBV5-1,few,TRBJ1-1,NA,CASSQTGAGNTEAFF,TGCGCCAGCAGCCAGACAGGTGCGGGGAACACTGAAGCTTTCTTT
TRBV7-9,many,TRBJ2-7,TRBD1,CASSSPLLDRGRHEQYF,TGTGCCAGCAGCTCCCCACTACTCGACAGGGGGCGTCACGAGCAGTACTTC
TRBV21-1,NA,TRBJ2-7,NA,CKRGRKSYEQYF,TGTAAAAGGGGGCGAAAGTCCTACGAGCAGTACTTC
TRBV27,NA,TRBJ2-5,NA,CASSSFLQETQYF,TGTGCCAGCAGCTCGTTCCTCCAAGAGACCCAGTACTTC
TRBV4-3,NA,TRBJ1-5,NA,CASSQDRAYNQPQHF,TGCGCCAGCAGCCAAGACAGGGCCTACAATCAGCCCCAGCATTTT
TRBV6-5,NA,TRBJ1-2,TRBD1,CAAGTGFSYGYTF,TGTGCCGCCGGGACAGGGTTTTCCTATGGCTACACCTTC
TRBV4-2,NA,TRBJ2-1,TRBD2,CASRGTSGYNEQFF,TGTGCCAGCAGGGGGACTAGCGGGTACAATGAGCAGTTCTTC